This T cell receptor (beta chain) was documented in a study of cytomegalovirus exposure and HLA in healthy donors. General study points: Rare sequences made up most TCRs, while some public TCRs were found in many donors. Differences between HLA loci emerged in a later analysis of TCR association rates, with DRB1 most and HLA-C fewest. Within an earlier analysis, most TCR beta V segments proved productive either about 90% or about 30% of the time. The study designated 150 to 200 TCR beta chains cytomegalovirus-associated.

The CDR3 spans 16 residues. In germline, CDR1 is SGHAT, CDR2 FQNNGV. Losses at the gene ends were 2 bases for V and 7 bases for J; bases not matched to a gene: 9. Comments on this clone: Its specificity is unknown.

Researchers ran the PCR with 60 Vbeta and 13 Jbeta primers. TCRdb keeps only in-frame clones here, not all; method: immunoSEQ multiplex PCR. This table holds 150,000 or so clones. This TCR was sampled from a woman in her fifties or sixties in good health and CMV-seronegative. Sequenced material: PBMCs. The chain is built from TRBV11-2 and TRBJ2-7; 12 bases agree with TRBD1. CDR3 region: CASSLLGQGASREQYF. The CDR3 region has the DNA TGTGCCAGCAGCTTACTGGGACAGGGGGCTTCTCGAGAGCAGTACTTC.